These 31 T cell receptor beta chains came from one sample sequenced in a study of T-cell reconstitution after alpha-beta-depleted transplantation in children listed by TCRdb under 2016. The treatment or condition label for this specimen denotes: allogeneic hematopoietic cell transplantation with graft depleted of TCRalphabeta T cells and CD19 B cells. Library method: PCR. Sequencer: Illumina HiSeq 2500. To normalize quantification of the TCRbeta repertoire, the TCR libraries were built with molecular barcoding that relied on unique molecular identifiers. The public reads were run again by TCRdb, first through fastp at Q25 and then through MiXCR, and only productive beta chains were kept. Here each entry gathers all rows of one CDR3 protein and keeps the most common genes and DNA. This sample has hundreds of thousands of distinct CDR3 sequences in its table, and under 15% of those were observed once. Over 2% of the sample is in the top ten clones.

The sample in question was PBMCs, mostly from graft donor cells, obtained 360 days after TCRalphabeta/CD19-depleted stem cell transplant. These receptors were obtained from a male patient between 5 and 17 years old who had a stem cell transplant for acute myeloid leukemia, so the T cells may come from the graft donor.

In its sample, this clonotype was seen many times. The rearrangement joins TRBV4-3 to TRBJ2-2; the D gene is possibly TRBD1 (6 bases). Germline CDR1 reads LGHNA; CDR2 reads YSLEER. The length of the CDR3 is 17 residues. V lost 1 base to trimming and J lost 1 base, with 13 bases between them. The CDR3 here is CASSQGPKTGNTGELFF. Here the CDR3 DNA reads TGCGCCAGCAGCCAAGGACCTAAGACAGGGAACACCGGGGAGCTGTTTTTT.

This chain joins TRBV6-2 or TRBV6-3 and TRBJ1-2, with 7 bases matching TRBD1. Germline assignment: CDR1 MNHEY and CDR2 SVGEGT. This CDR3 spans 12 amino acids. With 8 bases clipped from V and 6 bases from J, the junction kept 6 bases outside the gene matches. The CDR3 region has the DNA TGTGCCAGCGGGGGGACAGTGGATGGCTACACCTTC. Amino acids: CASGGTVDGYTF.

This clonotype was counted many times. This chain joins TRBV4-3 and TRBJ2-7, with D possibly being TRBD2 (6 bases). Deletions cut 0 bases from V and 0 bases from J, with 24 bases between. CDR1 is LGHNA and CDR2 is YSLEER in the germline V gene. This CDR3 has 20 amino acids. DNA of the CDR3: TGCGCCAGCAGCCAAGATCAGAGCAAATCGGGAGTGGGGATCTCCTACGAGCAGTACTTC. Amino acid sequence: CASSQDQSKSGVGISYEQYF.

J is TRBJ1-2 and V is TRBV29-1, with D possibly matching TRBD1 (5 bases). CDR1 is SQVTM, CDR2 ANQGSEA, per germline. V lost 5 bases, J lost 4 bases, and 11 bases lay in between. The CDR3 length is 12 residues. The CDR3 here is CSVSTGFYGYTF. The CDR3 nucleotides read TGCAGCGTTTCTACAGGCTTCTATGGCTACACCTTC.

This clonotype was counted at least ten times. The chain has TRBV30 and TRBJ2-1; unclear D gene. The germline V and J ends were trimmed by 2 bases and 1 base, with 3 bases remaining between them. Per germline, CDR1 GTSNPN and CDR2 SVGIG (reference sequence). The CDR3 covers 12 residues. This CDR3 is CAWSRSYNEQFF. In DNA, the CDR3 is TGTGCCTGGAGTCGATCCTACAATGAGCAGTTCTTC.

This clonotype was observed a handful of times. The chain is built from TRBV13 and TRBJ1-5; no clear D gene. This CDR3 comprises 13 residues. CDR1 is PRHDT, CDR2 FYEKMQ, per germline (reference sequence). Trimming removed 5 bases at V and 3 bases at J, with 8 bases between. The CDR3 region is CASSARDNQPQHF. The CDR3 nucleotides read TGTGCCAGCAGCGCGAGGGACAATCAGCCCCAGCATTTT.

This clonotype showed up many times. This chain links TRBV20-1 with TRBJ2-1; possibly TRBD1 for D (5 bases). Trimming took 3 bases from V and 8 from J, leaving 14 bases between them. The CDR3 sequence is 13 residues long. Germline V CDR1 and CDR2: DFQATT, SNEGSKA (reference sequence). CDR3 in amino acids: CSASSPLGDEQFF. The CDR3 DNA reads TGCAGTGCTAGCTCCCCCCTAGGGGATGAGCAGTTCTTC.

This clonotype turned up a few times. The J gene is TRBJ2-2, the V gene TRBV12-3 or TRBV12-4; 12 bases match TRBD2. J gave up 6 bases and V 6 bases, and 5 bases lay outside the gene matches. This CDR3 is 15 amino acids long. CDR3: CASRHTSGRSGELFF. In nucleotides, the CDR3 is TGTGCCAGCAGGCATACTAGCGGGAGGTCCGGGGAGCTGTTTTTT.

About this clonotype itself: A much more abundant neighbour one base away suggests this may be a read error. V is TRBV5-1 and J is TRBJ2-3; D ambiguous. The CDR3 consists of 16 residues. V was pared by 1 base and J by 1 base, with 13 bases between. The germline V gene encodes CDR1 SGHRS and CDR2 YFSETQ. The DNA of the CDR3 is TGCGCCAGCAGCTTGAGCAGGTTTGACGGCACAGATACGCAGTATTTT. It is translated as CASSLSRFDGTDTQYF.

This clonotype was observed at least ten times. The V and J genes are TRBV11-2 and TRBJ2-2; D is undetermined. The CDR3 loop spans 14 amino acids. The ends were cut back, 5 bases at V and 5 bases at J, with 12 bases in the middle. Germline assignment: CDR1 SGHAT and CDR2 FQNNGV. The chain's CDR3 is CASSPPRNTGELFF. The CDR3 DNA reads TGTGCCAGCAGCCCCCCTAGAAATACCGGGGAGCTGTTTTTT.

This clonotype has only a few counts. The chain uses TRBV20-1 and TRBJ2-1, with 7 positions matching TRBD2. The CDR3 runs 16 residues. Trimming at V came to 3 bases and at J to 1 base, leaving 9 bases not matched to a gene. The V gene's germline CDR1 is DFQATT and CDR2 SNEGSKA (reference sequence). The DNA of the CDR3 is TGCAGTGCTAGGGCCCGTCGCGGGAGATCCTACAATGAGCAGTTCTTC. Protein sequence: CSARARRGRSYNEQFF.

V and J are TRBV19 and TRBJ2-1; maybe TRBD2 (6 bases). The V end lost 3 bases, the J end lost 5 bases, and 14 bases lay between the germline ends. CDR1 and CDR2 from the germline V gene are LNHDA and SQIVND (reference sequence). The CDR3 spans 15 residues. The CDR3 DNA sequence: TGTGCCAGTAGTATGGCCCGACGGGGGAACAATGAGCAGTTCTTC. This encodes CASSMARRGNNEQFF.

The chain carries TRBV20-1 and TRBJ2-2; D is undetermined. Germline V CDR1 and CDR2: DFQATT, SNEGSKA (reference sequence). This CDR3 has 13 amino acids. Trimming took 3 bases from V and 1 from J, leaving 6 bases between them. The CDR3 sequence is CSASDGNTGELFF. The CDR3 DNA reads as TGCAGTGCTAGTGATGGGAACACCGGGGAGCTGTTTTTT.

The rearrangement uses TRBV7-3 and TRBJ2-2, with TRBD2 matching over 9 bases. The CDR3 contains 16 residues. The V gene end was trimmed by 4 bases and the J gene end by 3 bases; junction bases not matched to a gene: 6. The germline V gene encodes CDR1 SGHTA and CDR2 FQGTGA. The CDR3 coding sequence is TGTGCCAGCAGCTCAAGGACTAGCGATTACACCGGGGAGCTGTTTTTT. This codes for CASSSRTSDYTGELFF.

This clonotype was picked up a small number of times. This chain uses TRBV15 with TRBJ2-1; TRBD2 matches at 8 bases. J gave up 5 bases and V 4 bases, and 7 bases lay outside the gene matches. The CDR3 spans 15 residues. CDR1 and CDR2 from the germline V gene are LNHNV and YYDKDF (reference sequence). The CDR3 DNA follows: TGTGCCACCAGCACCCGACTAGCGCCAAACAATGAGCAGTTCTTC. Protein sequence: CATSTRLAPNNEQFF.

This clonotype occurred a few times. V is TRBV4-2 and J is TRBJ2-3, with a tentative D call TRBD1 (6 bases). This CDR3 contains 16 residues. Germline V gene sequence: CDR1 LGHNA, CDR2 YNFKEQ. V lost 8 bases to trimming and J lost 0 bases, with 18 bases between them. This CDR3 reads CASDRTGTTSTDTQYF. The DNA for the CDR3 is TGTGCCAGCGATCGCACCGGGACAACTAGCACAGATACGCAGTATTTT.

The chain is built from TRBV11-2 and TRBJ2-1; 10 nucleotides line up with TRBD2. Germline CDR1 reads SGHAT; CDR2 reads FQNNGV. Trimming at V came to 6 bases and at J to 4 bases, leaving 3 bases not matched to a gene. This CDR3 is 14 amino acids long. The CDR3 here is CASRQGLAYNEQFF. The CDR3 DNA follows: TGTGCCAGCAGGCAGGGACTAGCGTACAATGAGCAGTTCTTC.

The CDR3 coding sequence is TGCAGTGCCCCCCCCTGGACAGGGCAAGAGACCCAGTACTTC. Its translation is CSAPPWTGQETQYF. V gene TRBV20-1 combines with J gene TRBJ2-5; TRBD1 matches at 8 bases. The germline V gene has CDR1 DFQATT and CDR2 SNEGSKA (reference sequence). The CDR3 length is 14 residues. After removal of 6 bases from V and 2 bases from J, the junction contained 8 bases not matched to a gene.

This clonotype was detected a few times. CDR3 nucleotide sequence: TGCAGCGTCTACGGGACTAGCGGGAGGGCCCTCGAGGAGAACGAGCAGTACTTC. It encodes CSVYGTSGRALEENEQYF. The rearrangement uses TRBV29-1 and TRBJ2-7; TRBD2 aligns across 16 bases. The trim removed 6 bases at V and 5 bases at J, leaving 16 bases unmatched. The CDR3 covers 18 residues. The germline CDR1 and CDR2 sequences are SQVTM and ANQGSEA.

This chain joins TRBV25-1 and TRBJ1-3; 8 positions match TRBD1. Germline-derived CDR1 and CDR2 are MGHDK and SYGVNS. Trimming took 5 bases from V and 4 from J; bases not matched to a gene: 7. This CDR3 has 15 amino acids. This CDR3 is CASSMTGDSGNTIYF. The DNA for the CDR3 is TGTGCCAGCAGTATGACAGGGGACTCGGGAAACACCATATATTTT.

This clonotype was recorded many times. This rearrangement joins TRBV27 to TRBJ2-5; D gene unclear. The CDR3 length is 14 residues. The V end was cut by 3 bases, the J end by 4 bases, with 12 bases between. Germline assignment: CDR1 MNHEY and CDR2 SMNVEV (reference sequence). The CDR3 spells CASSFFGDSETQYF. CDR3 coding DNA: TGTGCCAGCAGTTTCTTTGGCGATTCAGAGACCCAGTACTTC.

The chain recombines TRBV29-1 with TRBJ1-2; D might be TRBD1 (5 bases). Trimming took off 6 bases at V and 0 bases at J, with 14 bases between the two ends. Germline lookup yields CDR1 SQVTM and CDR2 ANQGSEA. This CDR3 has 14 residues. The CDR3 coding sequence is TGCAGCGTACCCCAACAGGAACCTAACTATGGCTACACCTTC. Its translation: CSVPQQEPNYGYTF. Variable domain in full (rest from reference TRBV29-1 and TRBJ1-2): SAVISQKPSRDICQRGTSLTIQCQVDSQVTMMFWYRQQPGQSLTLIATANQGSEATYESGFVIDKFPISRPNLTFSTLTVSNMSPEDSSIYLCSVPQQEPNYGYTFGSGTRLTVV.

In this sample, this clonotype turned up a few times. The CDR3 region is CASTTGPLLRADTQYF. The CDR3, as DNA: TGTGCCAGCACCACCGGGCCATTATTGAGGGCAGATACGCAGTATTTT. This chain connects TRBV7-2 to TRBJ2-3, with D perhaps matching TRBD2 (5 bases). Germline V gene sequence: CDR1 SGHTA, CDR2 FQGNSA. This CDR3 has 16 amino acids. Trimming stripped 7 bases from V and 4 bases from J, with 21 bases between.

This clonotype was observed at least ten times. The rearrangement links TRBV3-1 to TRBJ2-5, with a tentative D call TRBD1 (5 bases). Trimming shortened V by 0 bases and J by 5 bases, and 10 bases separated the two germline ends. This CDR3 spans 14 amino acids. The germline CDR1 and CDR2 sequences are LGHDT and YNNKEL (reference sequence). The CDR3 protein is CASSQDRASETQYF. CDR3 nucleotide sequence: TGTGCCAGCAGCCAAGACAGGGCATCGGAGACCCAGTACTTC.

This clonotype was seen more than once but under ten times. The chain has TRBV9 and TRBJ2-1, with 11 bases that match TRBD2. J gave up 6 bases and V 1 base, and 12 bases lay outside the gene matches. This CDR3 is built from 18 residues. CDR1 is SGDLS, CDR2 YYNGEE, per germline. CDR3 nucleotides: TGTGCCAGCAGCGTATGGGGTAGCGGGAGGGCCCTGGGCAATGAGCAGTTCTTC. Its translation is CASSVWGSGRALGNEQFF.

This clonotype was seen more than once but under ten times. The chain has TRBV12-3 or TRBV12-4 and TRBJ2-1, with D unclear. The CDR3 runs 18 residues. V shed 0 bases and J shed 0 bases, with 15 bases lying between them. The CDR3 DNA reads as TGTGCCAGCAGTTTAGCTTTTGATTTTAGGTACTCCTACAATGAGCAGTTCTTC. Translation gives CASSLAFDFRYSYNEQFF.

This sequence joins TRBV4-2 and TRBJ2-2, with D maybe TRBD1 (6 bases). V dropped 3 bases and J dropped 4 bases, with 15 bases sitting between them. Germline V gives CDR1 LGHNA, CDR2 YNFKEQ. This CDR3 contains 16 residues. The CDR3, as DNA: TGTGCCAGCAGCCAGACGGCAGGGGACGGCACCGGGGAGCTGTTTTTT. Its translation is CASSQTAGDGTGELFF.

This clonotype was observed a few times. The chain carries TRBV4-1 and TRBJ2-1, with unresolved D. The CDR3 has 16 amino acids. V shed 3 bases and J shed 3 bases, with 15 bases lying between them. Per germline, CDR1 MGHRA and CDR2 YSYEKL. Here the CDR3 reads CASSHPERYSYNEQFF. In nucleotides, the CDR3 is TGCGCCAGCAGCCATCCCGAACGTTACAGCTACAATGAGCAGTTCTTC.

The V and J genes are TRBV11-2 and TRBJ2-3; 13 positions match TRBD2. This CDR3 has 17 residues. CDR1 and CDR2 (germline): SGHAT, FQNNGV. Trimming removed 5 bases from V and 3 bases from J; junction bases left unmatched: 8. CDR3 in DNA: TGTGCCAGCAGCACCCGACTAGCGGGAGGTGTAACAGATACGCAGTATTTT. Amino acids: CASSTRLAGGVTDTQYF.

This clonotype was observed a handful of times. The chain employs TRBV12-3 or TRBV12-4 and TRBJ2-7; 12 nucleotides align to TRBD1. The V and J ends lost 7 bases and 6 bases, in that order; junction bases with no gene match: 7. The CDR3 covers 14 residues. CDR3 DNA sequence: TGTGCCAGCAACACCGGGACAGGGGGCGGCGAGCAGTACTTC. Its protein product is CASNTGTGGGEQYF.

This chain links TRBV28 with TRBJ2-2; no clear D gene. The CDR3 has 17 amino acids. Trimming pared 7 bases from V and 0 bases from J, leaving 18 bases between. Germline V gene sequence: CDR1 MDHEN, CDR2 SYDVKM. CDR3: CASIPNLAAANTGELFF. DNA of the CDR3: TGTGCCAGCATACCGAATCTCGCGGCGGCGAACACCGGGGAGCTGTTTTTT.